A selection of T cell receptor beta chains follows, all from one sample in a study of T cell responses to AZD1222 COVID-19 vaccine. Assay used: immunoSEQ multiplex PCR; TCRdb lists only in-frame clones, some missing. The profile shows tens of thousands of clones, about 88% of them singletons. Sample: peripheral blood, taken on day 0 of AZD1222 vaccination. All receptors derive from an adult in good health. The CDR3 runs from the conserved cysteine through the conserved F or W. Each record gives: D gene, J gene, clone size, V gene, CDR3 DNA, CDR3 protein. A D gene is named only where the DNA matches it firmly. A row's size may be missing; if present it is once, few, many or a size class.

- TRBJ2-7 - TRBV11-2 TGTGCCAGCAGTCTTCTACGGGAGCAGTACTTC CASSLLREQYF
TRBD1 TRBJ1-2 - TRBV28 TGTGCCAGCAGAGGGGACAGGGGACCTGCGTACTATGGCTACACCTTC CASRGDRGPAYYGYTF
- TRBJ1-2 - TRBV7-2 TGTGCCAGCAGCAGGCAGGTGGGCTATGGCTACACCTTC CASSRQVGYGYTF
TRBD1 TRBJ1-6 - TRBV3-1/TRBV3-2 TGTGCCAGCAGCCAAGAGGGACAGGGGGCTTATTCACCCCTCCACTTT CASSQEGQGAYSPLHF
TRBD1 TRBJ1-2 - TRBV6-2/TRBV6-3 TGTGCCAGCAGCCCGACAGGGAACTATGGCTACACCTTC CASSPTGNYGYTF
- TRBJ1-5 - TRBV24-1 TGTGCCACCAGTAGGACCGCCGAAGGAAATCAGCCCCAGCATTTT CATSRTAEGNQPQHF
- TRBJ2-6 - TRBV7-8 TGTGCCAGCAGCTTAGGTCTGGGGGCAGGGTCTGGGGCCAACGTCCTGACTTTC CASSLGLGAGSGANVLTF
- TRBJ2-3 - TRBV4-3 TGCGCCAGCAGCCAAGAGGAGGACAGCCGCACAGATACGCAGTATTTT CASSQEEDSRTDTQYF
TRBD2 TRBJ2-3 - TRBV7-3 TGTGCCAGCAGCTTAAGCGGGAGAAGCACAGATACGCAGTATTTT CASSLSGRSTDTQYF
- TRBJ1-4 once TRBV9 TGTGCCAGCAGCGTAGGCGCGTCAACTAATGAAAAACTGTTTTTT CASSVGASTNEKLFF
- TRBJ1-1 - TRBV19 TGTGCCAGTAGTAAGTGGGGGAATGAAGCTTTCTTT CASSKWGNEAFF
- TRBJ2-7 - TRBV18 TGTGCCAGCTCACCCGGTTCCTACGAGCAGTACTTC CASSPGSYEQYF
TRBD2 TRBJ2-7 - TRBV4-1 TGCGCCAGCAGCCCGGGACTAGCAAGCGACGAGCAGTACTTC CASSPGLASDEQYF
- TRBJ2-3 - TRBV15 TGTGCCACCAGCAGTGGACTGATAACAGATACGCAGTATTTT CATSSGLITDTQYF
- TRBJ1-2 - TRBV5-1 TGCGCCAGCAGCTTGGTAGCCTCGGGTGGCTACACCTTC CASSLVASGGYTF
TRBD2 TRBJ2-2 - TRBV6-5 TGTGCCAGCAGTTACTCTAGCGGGAACGGGGAGCTGTTTTTT CASSYSSGNGELFF
TRBD2 TRBJ2-1 - TRBV4-3 TGCGCCAGCAGCCAAGACGGCGGGGGGTCCTACAATGAGCAGTTCTTC CASSQDGGGSYNEQFF
TRBD1 TRBJ2-3 - TRBV4-2 TGTGCCAGCAGCCAATCGGGGACAGGCACAGATACGCAGTATTTT CASSQSGTGTDTQYF
TRBD1 TRBJ1-2 - TRBV18 TGTGCCAGCTCACCACAGGGACAGGCCTCCTATGGCTACACCTTC CASSPQGQASYGYTF
- TRBJ1-2 - TRBV28 TGTGCCAGCAGTTTGAGTGGGTATGGCTACACCTTC CASSLSGYGYTF
- TRBJ1-1 - TRBV7-2 TGTGCCAGCAGCTTAGAGCAGGGGACTGAAGCTTTCTTT CASSLEQGTEAFF
- TRBJ1-6 - TRBV14 TGTGCCAGCAGCCACAGGGTTGAGAATTCACCCCTCCACTTT CASSHRVENSPLHF